This T cell receptor (beta chain) is drawn from a study of long-term antiretroviral therapy in people with HIV. General study findings and limits: Pre-ART expanded clones dominated the repertoire at every time point.

Comment on this clone: Its antigen is currently unknown.

Version v3.0 of the immunoSEQ assay ran at survey level. TCRdb's copy holds only in-frame clones and misses some; the assay was immunoSEQ multiplex PCR. Of some 28,000 clones in the sample, about 95% were seen once. From germline, CDR1 is SEHNR and CDR2 FQNEAQ (reference sequence). The J segment lost 6 bases and the V segment lost 7 bases, leaving 9 bases of the junction unmatched. The CDR3 extends over 15 amino acids. The source material was unsorted PBMCs, sampled 6 to 6.5 years after starting antiretroviral therapy. V is TRBV7-9 and J is TRBJ1-6; 7 bases agree with TRBD1. The TCR originated in a man aged 25-45 years with HIV. CDR3 DNA: TGTGCCAGCACCAGACAGGGCCTCGGTAATTCACCCCTCCACTTT. It translates to CASTRQGLGNSPLHF.